Presented here are 20 T cell receptor beta chains from one specimen sequenced in a study of blood T cell repertoires in COVID-19. Generated by immunoSEQ multiplex PCR, the TCRdb table keeps only in-frame clones and is missing some. Of about 310,000 clones in the sample, 89% were seen once. Sequenced input: PBMCs or T cells enriched from blood (not recorded which). The source of these receptors is a woman between 40 and 55 years old who had recovered from COVID-19.

The V call is TRBV28, the J call TRBJ1-4, with 7 bases identical to TRBD1. After removal of 5 bases from V and 5 bases from J, the junction contained 8 bases not matched to a gene. Germline V gene data show CDR1 as MDHEN and CDR2 as SYDVKM. The CDR3 is made up of 15 amino acids. The CDR3 bases are TGTGCCAGCAGTACCCGACAGGGAGCAAATGAAAAACTGTTTTTT. It encodes CASSTRQGANEKLFF.

This clone was seen only a few times. This rearrangement joins TRBV7-9 to TRBJ1-1, with no clear D. Trimming took 5 bases from V and 4 from J, leaving 14 bases between them. The CDR3 extends over 14 amino acids. CDR1 and CDR2 (germline): SEHNR, FQNEAQ (reference sequence). CDR3 loop: CASSLPVGSTEAFF. The CDR3 coding sequence is TGTGCCAGCAGCCTACCTGTGGGCAGCACTGAAGCTTTCTTT.

This chain links TRBV2 with TRBJ2-7, with a weak D call TRBD2 (6 bases). Trimming cost V 4 bases and J 0 bases, with 10 bases left between them. Germline CDR1 and CDR2: SNHLY and FYNNEI. The CDR3 covers 14 residues. The chain's CDR3 is CASSGTIHSYEQYF. The CDR3, as DNA: TGTGCCAGCAGTGGGACTATCCACTCCTACGAGCAGTACTTC.

The chain has TRBV11-3 and TRBJ2-3; 7 bases line up with TRBD2. V lost 5 bases, J lost 4 bases, and 6 bases stayed unmatched. In germline, CDR1 is SGHNT, CDR2 YENEEA. The CDR3 loop spans 14 amino acids. In nucleotides, the CDR3 is TGTGCCAGCAGCCCCCAGCGGGGAGCAGATACGCAGTATTTT. Translation: CASSPQRGADTQYF. Supplemented by reference TRBV11-3 and TRBJ2-3, the full variable domain reads EAGVVQSPRYKIIEKKQPVAFWCNPISGHNTLYWYLQNLGQGPELLIRYENEEAVDDSQLPKDRFSAERLKGVDSTLKIQPAELGDSAVYLCASSPQRGADTQYFGPGTRLTVL.

The V call is TRBV29-1, the J call TRBJ1-2; no definite D call. CDR3 length: 11 residues. Trimming took 5 bases from V and 2 from J, leaving 6 bases between them. Germline V gene lookup returns CDR1 SQVTM and CDR2 ANQGSEA. As DNA, the CDR3 is TGCAGCGTTTACACGAACTATGGCTACACCTTC. As protein: CSVYTNYGYTF.

This sequence joins TRBV20-1 and TRBJ1-2; a weak D match, TRBD1 (6 bases). The germline V and J ends were trimmed by 3 bases and 4 bases, with 15 bases remaining between them. The CDR3 length is 14 residues. Germline-derived CDR1 and CDR2 are DFQATT and SNEGSKA (reference sequence). Written as DNA, the CDR3 is TGCAGTGCTAGTTATTCGGTAGGGGGCTATGGCTACACCTTC. Its translation: CSASYSVGGYGYTF.

This clone was recorded only once. The chain carries TRBV25-1 and TRBJ2-7; unclear D gene. Germline lookup yields CDR1 MGHDK and CDR2 SYGVNS. The CDR3 consists of 10 residues. V gave up 3 bases and J gave up 6 bases, with 3 bases separating them. CDR3 amino acids: CASSESEQYF. CDR3 in DNA: TGTGCCAGCAGTGAGAGCGAGCAGTACTTC.

The chain is built from TRBV19 and TRBJ1-2, with TRBD1 as a possible D gene (6 bases). V dropped 1 base and J dropped 2 bases, with 14 bases sitting between them. This CDR3 spans 16 amino acids. Germline values: CDR1 LNHDA, CDR2 SQIVND (reference sequence). CDR3 nucleotide sequence: TGTGCCAGTAGTATAGGAACAGGGTGGACGAACTATGGCTACACCTTC. This gives the protein CASSIGTGWTNYGYTF.

V gene TRBV5-6 combines with J gene TRBJ1-1; D is uncertain. The CDR3 covers 13 residues. In germline, CDR1 is SGHDT, CDR2 YYEEEE. The ends were cut back, 0 bases at V and 4 bases at J, with 7 bases in the middle. CDR3 region: CASSLELVTEAFF. CDR3 DNA: TGTGCCAGCAGCTTGGAGTTAGTCACTGAAGCTTTCTTT.

The chain combines TRBV24-1 with TRBJ2-1, with TRBD2 as a possible D gene (5 bases). This CDR3 has 13 amino acids. Germline CDR1 KGHDR, CDR2 SFDVKD. V lost 9 bases and J 6 bases, leaving 14 bases between the germline ends. In DNA form, the CDR3 reads TGTGCCACCTCCGGGGTAGGATCCAATGAGCAGTTCTTC. Translating it yields CATSGVGSNEQFF.

This clone occurred once. This chain links TRBV28 with TRBJ1-2; maybe TRBD1 (5 bases). Looked up from germline, CDR1 is MDHEN and CDR2 is SYDVKM. CDR3 length equals 15 residues. The V gene lost 4 bases and the J gene lost 2 bases, with 14 bases spanning the gap. The CDR3 bases are TGTGCCAGCAGTTCTGGACAAGCAACAAACTATGGCTACACCTTC. Encoded protein: CASSSGQATNYGYTF.

The chain carries TRBV4-1 and TRBJ2-5, with 8 bases fitting TRBD1. The CDR3 totals 16 residues. V lost 0 bases and J lost 5; bases outside the gene matches: 8. CDR1 is MGHRA and CDR2 is YSYEKL in the germline V gene. The CDR3 sequence: CASSQEMAGGGETQYF. The CDR3 DNA is TGCGCCAGCAGCCAAGAAATGGCAGGGGGCGGTGAGACCCAGTACTTC.

The chain joins TRBV30 to TRBJ2-2, with D tentatively TRBD1 (6 bases). V dropped 5 bases and J dropped 4 bases, with 17 bases sitting between them. The length of the CDR3 is 15 residues. CDR1 is GTSNPN and CDR2 is SVGIG in the germline V gene (reference sequence). The CDR3, as DNA: TGTGCCTGGTTACAAGACAGGTCTCGCACCGGGGAGCTGTTTTTT. Its translation is CAWLQDRSRTGELFF.

This clone was picked up a small number of times. The chain combines TRBV14 with TRBJ2-7, with D unclear. Looked up from germline, CDR1 is SGHDN and CDR2 is FVKESK. Trimming stripped 0 bases from V and 3 bases from J, with 15 bases between. The CDR3 runs to 16 residues. The DNA of the CDR3 is TGTGCCAGCAGCCAAGATCCCGCGCTTCTAAACTACGAGCAGTACTTC. It codes for CASSQDPALLNYEQYF.

The gene calls are TRBV14 and TRBJ2-5; 9 nucleotides match TRBD2. The V gene end was trimmed by 0 bases and the J gene end by 5 bases; junction bases not matched to a gene: 10. Germline V gene sequence: CDR1 SGHDN, CDR2 FVKESK. The CDR3 spans 17 residues. Written as DNA, the CDR3 is TGTGCCAGCAGCCAAGATCTCCCAGCGGGGGGAAAGGAGACCCAGTACTTC. Translating it yields CASSQDLPAGGKETQYF.

The chain recombines TRBV29-1 with TRBJ2-7; D might be TRBD2 (5 bases). The CDR3 contains 13 residues. Germline V gives CDR1 SQVTM, CDR2 ANQGSEA. V shed 4 bases and J shed 4 bases, with 14 bases lying between them. The CDR3, as DNA: TGCAGCGTTGTGCGACGGGATCCTTACGAGCAGTACTTC. Translating gives CSVVRRDPYEQYF.

V and J are TRBV18 and TRBJ2-3; TRBD2 matches 7 bases. The CDR3 has 16 amino acids. The ends lost 3 bases at V and 6 bases at J; junction bases unmatched: 12. Germline V gene sequence: CDR1 KGHSH, CDR2 LQKENI. The CDR3 protein is CASSPEGRRERDTQYF. CDR3 in DNA: TGTGCCAGCTCACCCGAAGGCCGGCGGGAGAGGGATACGCAGTATTTT.

J is TRBJ1-5 and V is TRBV24-1, with D perhaps TRBD1 (6 bases). The V end lost 8 bases, the J end lost 6 bases, and 13 bases lay between the germline ends. Germline values: CDR1 KGHDR, CDR2 SFDVKD. This CDR3 spans 13 amino acids. CDR3 loop: CATTSRDTQPQHF. The CDR3, as DNA: TGTGCCACCACCTCAAGGGACACTCAGCCCCAGCATTTT.

The rearrangement links TRBV7-2 to TRBJ2-5; D is perhaps TRBD2 (7 bases). CDR1 and CDR2 (germline): SGHTA, FQGNSA. The CDR3 loop spans 12 amino acids. The CDR3 DNA reads TGTGCTGGGCGGGGGCCCGGGGAGACCCAGTACTTC. It yields the protein CAGRGPGETQYF.

The genes are TRBV28 and TRBJ1-2, with 7 bases aligning to TRBD1. Germline V gene lookup returns CDR1 MDHEN and CDR2 SYDVKM. This CDR3 is built from 14 residues. Trimming at V came to 5 bases and at J to 9 bases, leaving 12 bases not matched to a gene. The CDR3 nucleotides are TGTGCCAGCAGTATCTCGGACAGGCCACGAAGCTACACCTTC. It codes for CASSISDRPRSYTF.